Shown below are 2 T cell receptor beta chains from a single sample sequenced in a study of T-cell memory formation after mild COVID-19. TCRdb re-analysed the 5' RACE reads in MiXCR, keeping a single row per CDR3 protein. This sample has a few hundred thousand distinct CDR3 sequences, with around 26% found just once. The sequenced sample consisted of PBMCs or a T cell subset sorted from them (not recorded which). The receptors originated from an adult woman who had mild COVID-19 (a few samples of this study predate the infection). Cell type and time point are not known.

This clonotype appeared a few times. The chain combines TRBV27 with TRBJ2-3; D is unresolved. The V gene's germline CDR1 is MNHEY and CDR2 SMNVEV (reference sequence). This CDR3 is built from 15 residues. V was clipped by 7 bases and J by 1 base, with 15 bases between them. The CDR3 sequence is CASTPRLAGTDTQYF. DNA of the CDR3: TGTGCCAGCACTCCTCGCCTGGCTGGCACAGATACGCAGTATTTT.

This clonotype was found a few times. This chain connects TRBV4-1 to TRBJ2-4; unclear D gene. The CDR3 is made up of 14 amino acids. The ends were cut back, 1 base at V and 0 bases at J, with 4 bases in the middle. The germline gives CDR1 MGHRA, CDR2 YSYEKL. The DNA of the CDR3 is TGCGCCAGCAGCCAAGTATTAGCCAAAAACATTCAGTACTTC. Encoded protein: CASSQVLAKNIQYF.